This T cell receptor (beta chain) was found in a study of blood T cells in healthy people across ages. Combining a sample-barcoded 5' primer with a J-beta primer mix, a second PCR ran for about 7 to 11 cycles. TCRdb fed the 5' RACE reads into MiXCR, producing one record per CDR3 protein. This sample carries roughly 1.5 million distinct CDR3 sequences, 35% to 45% of them seen once, and the ten largest clones take approximately 4.1%. Study-wide results and caveats: With naive T cell percentage, TCR beta diversity showed a strong correlation. PBMCs left unsorted prevented a conclusive naive versus antigen-experienced comparison.

On this clonotype itself: Its antigen remains unknown.

Each donor supplied approximately 10 milliliters of peripheral blood. The CDR3 runs 16 residues. The J segment lost 5 bases and the V segment lost 4 bases, leaving 9 bases of the junction unmatched. The germline V gene encodes CDR1 SGHTA and CDR2 FQGNSA. The chain recombines TRBV7-2 with TRBJ2-5; 11 nucleotides match TRBD2. This clonotype originated in a woman aged 18-35 years in good health. Input material: blood. CDR3 bases: TGTGCCAGCAGCTCTATAGCGGGAGGGCCGAGGGAGACCCAGTACTTC. Protein sequence: CASSSIAGGPRETQYF.